This entry lists 26 T cell receptor beta chains sequenced from one sample in a study of OX40 agonist ivuxolimab in advanced cancers. Only in-frame clones appear in the TCRdb table, and some are missing; sequencing was by immunoSEQ multiplex PCR. Of tens of thousands of clones listed, roughly 90% are singletons. The sequencing here drew on CD4+ or CD8+ T cells sorted from blood, taken in a trial of the OX40 agonist ivuxolimab. The receptors come from an adult with an advanced solid tumor such as melanoma, head and neck, liver or kidney cancer.

The chain combines TRBV5-4 with TRBJ1-1, with TRBD1 matching over 9 bases. The CDR3 length is 15 residues. V lost 3 bases to trimming and J lost 4 bases; unmatched junction nucleotides: 7. Germline V CDR1 and CDR2: SGHNT, YYREEE (reference sequence). The CDR3, as DNA: TGTGCCAGCAGCTATCCCGACAGGGGGAGCACTGAAGCTTTCTTT. It codes for CASSYPDRGSTEAFF.

The chain uses TRBV7-4 and TRBJ2-1; 11 bases are shared with TRBD2. This CDR3 has 19 residues. Trimming removed 1 base from V and 3 bases from J; junction bases left unmatched: 11. Looked up from germline, CDR1 is SGHVT and CDR2 is SQSDAQ. The CDR3 protein is CASSLGSGTSGSNYNEQFF. CDR3 in DNA: TGTGCCAGCAGCTTAGGGTCCGGTACTAGCGGGAGCAACTACAATGAGCAGTTCTTC.

This chain links TRBV28 with TRBJ1-4; D not certain. The CDR3 totals 14 residues. CDR1 and CDR2 (germline): MDHEN, SYDVKM. V was cut by 7 bases and J by 4 bases, with 13 bases left in between. The CDR3 DNA follows: TGTGCCAGCACCAGTCCGCGGATTAATGAAAAACTGTTTTTT. Translation gives CASTSPRINEKLFF.

The rearrangement joins TRBV7-3 to TRBJ2-5; 8 nucleotides align to TRBD1. CDR1 and CDR2 from the germline V gene are SGHTA and FQGTGA. The CDR3 extends over 14 amino acids. Trimming cost V 5 bases and J 2 bases; bases outside gene matches: 4. The CDR3 DNA follows: TGTGCCAGCAGCGTCACAGGGGGTCAAGAGACCCAGTACTTC. Amino acid sequence: CASSVTGGQETQYF.

This clone was counted ten times or more. The V call is TRBV28, the J call TRBJ2-3; 9 positions match TRBD2. Trimming took 2 bases from V and 5 from J; bases not matched to a gene: 2. The length of the CDR3 is 14 residues. The germline V gene encodes CDR1 MDHEN and CDR2 SYDVKM. CDR3 bases: TGTGCCAGCAGTTTAAGTAGCGGGGGAGATACGCAGTATTTT. The encoded protein is CASSLSSGGDTQYF.

The rearrangement uses TRBV28 and TRBJ1-5; D unclear. Trimming shortened V by 5 bases and J by 0 bases, and 17 bases separated the two germline ends. The CDR3 spans 17 residues. Germline V gives CDR1 MDHEN, CDR2 SYDVKM. In DNA, the CDR3 is TGTGCCAGCAGTCTCCAACGGGTCAGCAATAGCAATCAGCCCCAGCATTTT. Residues: CASSLQRVSNSNQPQHF.

V is TRBV27 and J is TRBJ1-2; D is possibly TRBD1 (5 bases). From germline, CDR1 is MNHEY and CDR2 SMNVEV (reference sequence). This CDR3 spans 14 amino acids. With 5 bases removed from V and 7 bases from J, the gap between germline ends came to 17 bases. The CDR3, as DNA: TGTGCCAGCAGTCCGGGACTTCAAAGGTCTGGCTACACCTTC. Translating gives CASSPGLQRSGYTF.

This chain uses TRBV28 with TRBJ1-3; D may be TRBD1 (6 bases). CDR3 length equals 16 residues. Trimming took off 6 bases at V and 0 bases at J, with 15 bases between the two ends. Germline V gives CDR1 MDHEN, CDR2 SYDVKM. DNA of the CDR3: TGTGCCAGCAGCTCGCCGGGACACCTCTCTGGAAACACCATATATTTT. This encodes CASSSPGHLSGNTIYF.

The rearrangement uses TRBV6-1 and TRBJ1-1; no clear D. V was cut by 2 bases and J by 8 bases, with 12 bases left in between. Germline V lookup: CDR1 MNHNS, CDR2 SASEGT. CDR3 length: 13 residues. The DNA for the CDR3 is TGTGCCAGCAGTGAAAGGCCAGCGAGGGAAGCTTTCTTT. Translating it yields CASSERPAREAFF.

The rearrangement uses TRBV18 and TRBJ1-5; D is unclear. Trimming left V 3 bases short and J 3 bases short, with 6 bases between. Germline V gene lookup returns CDR1 KGHSH and CDR2 LQKENI. The CDR3 runs 13 residues. The CDR3 here is CASSPTDNQPQHF. The CDR3 DNA is TGTGCCAGCTCACCCACAGACAATCAGCCCCAGCATTTT.

This clone was found a few times. The chain has TRBV18 and TRBJ2-1; D is unresolved. This CDR3 has 13 residues. Germline V CDR1 and CDR2: KGHSH, LQKENI. V was trimmed by 5 bases and J by 4 bases, leaving 9 bases between them. CDR3 region: CASSTMGYNEQFF. CDR3 DNA sequence: TGTGCCAGCTCAACAATGGGATACAATGAGCAGTTCTTC.

The chain recombines TRBV6-5 with TRBJ2-3; TRBD1 matches 7 bases. Germline V gives CDR1 MNHEY, CDR2 SVGAGI. This CDR3 spans 15 amino acids. The V and J ends lost 2 bases and 0 bases, in that order; junction bases with no gene match: 2. In nucleotides, the CDR3 is TGTGCCAGCAGTTACCGGGGACAGAGCACAGATACGCAGTATTTT. It codes for CASSYRGQSTDTQYF.

V and J are TRBV4-1 and TRBJ1-5; D is unresolved. Germline CDR1 is MGHRA and CDR2 is YSYEKL. Trimming took 4 bases from V and 0 from J, leaving 13 bases between them. The CDR3 contains 16 residues. CDR3 loop: CASSLRPGSSNQPQHF. The CDR3 DNA is TGCGCCAGCAGCCTAAGACCGGGGAGTAGCAATCAGCCCCAGCATTTT.

The rearrangement joins TRBV28 to TRBJ2-4; 8 nucleotides align to TRBD1. CDR1 is MDHEN and CDR2 is SYDVKM in the germline V gene. This CDR3 spans 15 amino acids. The J segment lost 4 bases and the V segment lost 6 bases, leaving 8 bases of the junction unmatched. The DNA of the CDR3 is TGTGCCAGCAGCCTAGGGGGGACAGGAAAAAACATTCAGTACTTC. This sequence encodes CASSLGGTGKNIQYF.

This rearrangement joins TRBV5-1 to TRBJ1-1; the match to TRBD1 covers 10 bases. The J segment lost 6 bases and the V segment lost 3 bases, leaving 5 bases of the junction unmatched. Germline CDR1 is SGHRS and CDR2 is YFSETQ. The CDR3 runs to 14 residues. The CDR3 nucleotides are TGCGCCAGCAGCTGGGGACAGGGGAGGGCTGAAGCTTTCTTT. Translating it yields CASSWGQGRAEAFF.

This clone appeared a few times. V usage is TRBV6-6 and J usage is TRBJ1-5; 11 bases are a match to TRBD1. V was clipped by 4 bases and J by 5 bases; unmatched bases: 4. Germline CDR1 and CDR2: MNHNY and SVGAGI (reference sequence). The CDR3 runs 15 residues. CDR3 residues: CASSSGQGAYQPQHF. CDR3 sequence (DNA): TGTGCCAGCAGTTCAGGACAGGGGGCCTATCAGCCCCAGCATTTT.

This clone was seen a few times. This chain links TRBV28 with TRBJ1-5, with a weak D call TRBD1 (6 bases). The germline V and J ends were trimmed by 10 bases and 2 bases, with 15 bases remaining between them. Germline V CDR1 and CDR2: MDHEN, SYDVKM. The CDR3 is made up of 14 amino acids. The CDR3 DNA sequence: TGTGCCACTGTAAGGGGGGTCGGCAATCAGCCCCAGCATTTT. It encodes CATVRGVGNQPQHF.

The CDR3 here is CASSRSGRTDTQYF. In nucleotides, the CDR3 is TGTGCCAGCAGCCGTAGCGGGAGAACAGATACGCAGTATTTT. The chain carries TRBV7-9 and TRBJ2-3; TRBD2 matches 9 bases. This CDR3 comprises 14 residues. Germline assignment: CDR1 SEHNR and CDR2 FQNEAQ (reference sequence). V dropped 5 bases and J dropped 3; count of bases not matched to a gene: 3.

Points on this clone: One end of the junction fails to match germline, which may point to a read error. V and J are TRBV4-1 and TRBJ2-5; the D gene is possibly TRBD2 (7 bases). CDR1 MGHRA and CDR2 YSYEKL come from the germline V gene. CDR3 length: 15 residues. The CDR3 nucleotides read TGCGCCAGCAGCCCAAGGGGGGGGCCTCAAGGGACCCAGTACTTC. Its translation is CASSPRGGPQGTQYF.

The rearrangement uses TRBV28 and TRBJ1-1, with TRBD1 as a possible D gene (6 bases). With 6 bases removed from V and 2 bases from J, the gap between germline ends came to 16 bases. The length of the CDR3 is 15 residues. The V gene's germline CDR1 is MDHEN and CDR2 SYDVKM. Here the CDR3 reads CASSPGGGTNTEAFF. In DNA form, the CDR3 reads TGTGCCAGCAGCCCCGGGGGAGGGACAAACACTGAAGCTTTCTTT.

This rearrangement joins TRBV18 to TRBJ1-1; D unresolved. Germline V gene sequence: CDR1 KGHSH, CDR2 LQKENI. The V end lost 2 bases, the J end lost 2 bases, and 9 bases lay between the germline ends. This CDR3 comprises 14 residues. CDR3 in amino acids: CASSPSRQNTEAFF. In DNA, the CDR3 is TGTGCCAGCTCACCATCGAGGCAAAACACTGAAGCTTTCTTT.

This rearrangement joins TRBV5-4 to TRBJ1-2; the D gene is possibly TRBD1 (5 bases). This CDR3 comprises 15 residues. The V and J ends lost 0 bases and 0 bases respectively, with 9 bases between them. The germline V gene has CDR1 SGHNT and CDR2 YYREEE (reference sequence). The CDR3: CASSLAGGANYGYTF. The DNA for the CDR3 is TGTGCCAGCAGCTTGGCGGGGGGAGCTAACTATGGCTACACCTTC.

V gene TRBV10-3 combines with J gene TRBJ2-1; TRBD2 agrees at 11 bases. CDR1 ENHRY and CDR2 SYGVKD come from the germline V gene. The CDR3 loop spans 15 amino acids. After removal of 4 bases from V and 8 bases from J, the junction contained 7 bases not matched to a gene. This CDR3 is CAISGTSGSTHEQFF. The CDR3 DNA reads as TGTGCCATCAGTGGTACTAGCGGGAGTACCCATGAGCAGTTCTTC.

As to this clone: A read error may produce the germline difference seen at one junction end. The genes are TRBV5-5 and TRBJ2-7, with 11 positions matching TRBD2. Germline CDR1 SGHKS, CDR2 YYEKEE (reference sequence). The CDR3 runs to 15 residues. The CDR3 DNA sequence: TGCGCCAGCAGCCCAACACTAGCGGGAGACTACGAGCAGTACTTC. Protein sequence: CASSPTLAGDYEQYF.

This clone appeared a few times. V and J are TRBV6-6 and TRBJ2-7; weak D call: TRBD1 (6 bases). There are 15 residues in the CDR3. Germline loops: CDR1 MNHNY, CDR2 SVGAGI (reference sequence). V lost 1 base and J lost 3, with 13 bases in between. The CDR3 sequence is CASSYLFMDSYEQYF. CDR3 nucleotides: TGTGCCAGCAGTTACTTATTCATGGACAGCTACGAGCAGTACTTC.

The chain couples TRBV2 to TRBJ2-1; 11 bases are shared with TRBD1. Germline lookup yields CDR1 SNHLY and CDR2 FYNNEI. This CDR3 contains 14 residues. Trimming took 6 bases from V and 7 from J; bases not matched to a gene: 5. The CDR3 coding sequence is TGTGCCAGCAGGCGGGACAGGGGGTTTAATGAGCAGTTCTTC. Its translation is CASRRDRGFNEQFF. The entire variable domain, with the rest obtained from reference TRBV2 and TRBJ2-1, is as follows: EPEVTQTPSHQVTQMGQEVILRCVPISNHLYFYWYRQILGQKVEFLVSFYNNEISEKSEIFDDQFSVERPDGSNFTLKIRSTKLEDSAMYFCASRRDRGFNEQFFGPGTRLTVL.